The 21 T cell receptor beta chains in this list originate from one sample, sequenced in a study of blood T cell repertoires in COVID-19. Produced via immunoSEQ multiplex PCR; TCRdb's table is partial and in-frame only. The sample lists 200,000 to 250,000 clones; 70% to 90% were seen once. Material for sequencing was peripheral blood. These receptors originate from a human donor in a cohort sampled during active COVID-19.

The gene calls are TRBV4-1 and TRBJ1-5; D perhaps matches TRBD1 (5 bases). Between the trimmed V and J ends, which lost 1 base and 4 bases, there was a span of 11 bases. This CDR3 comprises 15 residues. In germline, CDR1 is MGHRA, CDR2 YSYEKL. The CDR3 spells CASSQGGGINQPQHF. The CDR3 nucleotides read TGCGCCAGCAGCCAAGGGGGGGGGATAAATCAGCCCCAGCATTTT.

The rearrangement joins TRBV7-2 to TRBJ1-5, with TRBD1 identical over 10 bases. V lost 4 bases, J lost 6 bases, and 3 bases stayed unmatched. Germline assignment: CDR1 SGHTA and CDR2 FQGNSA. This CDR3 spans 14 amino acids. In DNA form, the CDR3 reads TGTGCCAGCAGCTCGGACAGGGGGTTTCAGCCCCAGCATTTT. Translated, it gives CASSSDRGFQPQHF.

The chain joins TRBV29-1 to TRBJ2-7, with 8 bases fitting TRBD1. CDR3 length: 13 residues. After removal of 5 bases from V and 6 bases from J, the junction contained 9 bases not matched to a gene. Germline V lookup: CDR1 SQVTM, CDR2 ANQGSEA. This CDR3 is CSVRTGRTGEQYF. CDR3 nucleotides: TGCAGCGTTAGGACAGGGCGAACTGGCGAGCAGTACTTC.

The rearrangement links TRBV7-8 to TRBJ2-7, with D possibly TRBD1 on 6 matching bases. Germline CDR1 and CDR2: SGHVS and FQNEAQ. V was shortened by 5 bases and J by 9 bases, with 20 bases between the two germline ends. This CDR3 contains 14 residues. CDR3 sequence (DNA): TGTGCCAGCAGCGTTGGGGACACCAGTGGGTCGCAGTACTTC. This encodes CASSVGDTSGSQYF.

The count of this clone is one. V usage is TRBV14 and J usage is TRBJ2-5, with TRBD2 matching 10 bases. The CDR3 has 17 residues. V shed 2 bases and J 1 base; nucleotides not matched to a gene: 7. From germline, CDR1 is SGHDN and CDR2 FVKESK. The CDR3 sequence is CASSQRAGLARQETQYF. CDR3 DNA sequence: TGTGCCAGCAGCCAAAGGGCGGGACTAGCGCGCCAAGAGACCCAGTACTTC.

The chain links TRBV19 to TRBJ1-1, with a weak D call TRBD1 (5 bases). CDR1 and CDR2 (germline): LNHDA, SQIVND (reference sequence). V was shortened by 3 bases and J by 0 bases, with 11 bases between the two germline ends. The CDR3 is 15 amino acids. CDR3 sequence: CASSIGATLNTEAFF. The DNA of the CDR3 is TGTGCCAGTAGTATTGGGGCGACTCTGAACACTGAAGCTTTCTTT. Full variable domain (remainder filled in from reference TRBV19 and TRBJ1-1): DGGITQSPKYLFRKEGQNVTLSCEQNLNHDAMYWYRQDPGQGLRLIYYSQIVNDFQKGDIAEGYSVSREKKESFPLTVTSAQKNPTAFYLCASSIGATLNTEAFFGQGTRLTVV.

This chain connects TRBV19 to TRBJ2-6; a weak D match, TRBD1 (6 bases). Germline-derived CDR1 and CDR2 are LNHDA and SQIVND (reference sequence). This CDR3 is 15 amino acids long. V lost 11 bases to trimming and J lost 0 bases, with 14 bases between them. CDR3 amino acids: CAGGSRGSGANVLTF. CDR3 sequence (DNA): TGTGCCGGGGGATCCAGGGGCTCTGGGGCCAACGTCCTGACTTTC.

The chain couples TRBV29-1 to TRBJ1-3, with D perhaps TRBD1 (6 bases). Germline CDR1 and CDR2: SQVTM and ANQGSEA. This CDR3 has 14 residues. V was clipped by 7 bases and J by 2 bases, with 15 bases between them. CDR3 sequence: CSAFSGATGNTIYF. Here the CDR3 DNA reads TGCAGCGCCTTTTCAGGGGCGACTGGAAACACCATATATTTT.

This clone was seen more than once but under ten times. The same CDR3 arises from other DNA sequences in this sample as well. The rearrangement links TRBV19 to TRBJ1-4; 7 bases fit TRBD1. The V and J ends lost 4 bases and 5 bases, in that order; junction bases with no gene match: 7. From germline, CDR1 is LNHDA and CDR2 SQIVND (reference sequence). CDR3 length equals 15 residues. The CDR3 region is CASSRTRDRNEKLFF. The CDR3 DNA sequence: TGTGCCAGTAGTAGGACCCGGGACAGAAATGAAAAACTGTTTTTT.

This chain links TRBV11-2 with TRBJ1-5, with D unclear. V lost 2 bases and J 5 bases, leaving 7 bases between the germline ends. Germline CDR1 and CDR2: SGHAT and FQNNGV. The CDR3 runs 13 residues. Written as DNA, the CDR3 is TGTGCCAGCAGCTTATGGGCAGATCAGCCCCAGCATTTT. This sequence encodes CASSLWADQPQHF.

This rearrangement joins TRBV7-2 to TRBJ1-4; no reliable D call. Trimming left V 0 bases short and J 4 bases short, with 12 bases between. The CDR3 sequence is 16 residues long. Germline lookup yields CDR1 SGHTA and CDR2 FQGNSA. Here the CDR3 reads CASSLAVGLINEKLFF. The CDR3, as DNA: TGTGCCAGCAGCTTAGCGGTTGGGCTGATTAATGAAAAACTGTTTTTT.

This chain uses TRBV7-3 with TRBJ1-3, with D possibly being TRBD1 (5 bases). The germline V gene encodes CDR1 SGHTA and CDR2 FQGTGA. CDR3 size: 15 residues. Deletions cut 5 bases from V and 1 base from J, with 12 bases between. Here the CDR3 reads CASSLLPGSGNTIYF. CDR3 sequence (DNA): TGTGCCAGCAGCCTTCTGCCAGGGTCTGGAAACACCATATATTTT.

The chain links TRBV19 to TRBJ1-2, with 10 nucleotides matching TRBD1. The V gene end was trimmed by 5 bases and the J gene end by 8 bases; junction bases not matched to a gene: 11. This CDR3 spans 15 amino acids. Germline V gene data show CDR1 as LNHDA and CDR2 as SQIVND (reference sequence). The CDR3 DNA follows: TGTGCCAGTAGTCCCCGGGACAGGGGACGTCGCGGCTACACCTTC. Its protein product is CASSPRDRGRRGYTF.

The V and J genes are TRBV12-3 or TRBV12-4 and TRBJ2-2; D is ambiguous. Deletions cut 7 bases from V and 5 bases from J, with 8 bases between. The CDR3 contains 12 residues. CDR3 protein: CASTRGTGELFF. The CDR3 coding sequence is TGTGCCAGCACCAGAGGTACCGGGGAGCTGTTTTTT.

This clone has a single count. The CDR3 region is CASSRDSRTYEQYF. The DNA of the CDR3 is TGTGCCAGCAGTCGGGACAGCCGAACCTACGAGCAGTACTTC. The rearrangement joins TRBV6-5 to TRBJ2-7; 7 nucleotides line up with TRBD1. Germline trimming cut 5 bases from V and 2 bases from J; bases unmatched to any gene: 6. CDR1 is MNHEY and CDR2 is SVGAGI in the germline V gene. This CDR3 is 14 amino acids long.

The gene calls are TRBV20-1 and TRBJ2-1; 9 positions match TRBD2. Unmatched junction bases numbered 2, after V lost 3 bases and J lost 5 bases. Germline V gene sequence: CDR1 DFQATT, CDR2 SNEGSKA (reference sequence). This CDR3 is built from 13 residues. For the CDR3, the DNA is TGCAGTGCTAGTGGACTAGCGAACAATGAGCAGTTCTTC. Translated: CSASGLANNEQFF.

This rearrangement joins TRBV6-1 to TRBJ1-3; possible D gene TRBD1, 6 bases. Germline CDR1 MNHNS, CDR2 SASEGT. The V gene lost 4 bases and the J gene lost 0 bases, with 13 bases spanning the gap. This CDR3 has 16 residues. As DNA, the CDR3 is TGTGCCAGCAGTGGACCGGACAGAAACTCTGGAAACACCATATATTTT. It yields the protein CASSGPDRNSGNTIYF.

CDR3 sequence: CSAEVGNTIYF. As DNA, the CDR3 is TGCAGCGCCGAGGTGGGAAACACCATATATTTT. The chain uses TRBV29-1 and TRBJ1-3; D gene unclear. V gave up 7 bases and J gave up 4 bases, with 8 bases separating them. The CDR3 has 11 residues. The germline CDR1 and CDR2 sequences are SQVTM and ANQGSEA.

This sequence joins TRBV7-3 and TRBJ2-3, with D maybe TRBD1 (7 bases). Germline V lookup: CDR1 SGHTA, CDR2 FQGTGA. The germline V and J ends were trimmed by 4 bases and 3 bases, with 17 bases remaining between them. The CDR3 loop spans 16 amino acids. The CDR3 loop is CASSWGRAGGTDTQYF. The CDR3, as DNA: TGTGCCAGCAGCTGGGGTAGAGCAGGGGGGACAGATACGCAGTATTTT.

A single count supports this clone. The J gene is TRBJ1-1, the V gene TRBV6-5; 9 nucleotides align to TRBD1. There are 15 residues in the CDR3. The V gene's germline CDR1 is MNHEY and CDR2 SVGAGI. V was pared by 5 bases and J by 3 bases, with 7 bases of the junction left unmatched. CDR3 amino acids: CASSPDRGGDTEAFF. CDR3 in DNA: TGTGCCAGCAGTCCAGACAGGGGGGGGGACACTGAAGCTTTCTTT.

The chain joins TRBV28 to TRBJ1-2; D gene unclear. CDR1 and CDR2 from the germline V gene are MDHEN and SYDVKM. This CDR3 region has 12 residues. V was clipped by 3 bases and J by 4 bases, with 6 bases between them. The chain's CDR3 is CASSLKSYGYTF. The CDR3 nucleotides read TGTGCCAGCAGTTTGAAGAGCTATGGCTACACCTTC.